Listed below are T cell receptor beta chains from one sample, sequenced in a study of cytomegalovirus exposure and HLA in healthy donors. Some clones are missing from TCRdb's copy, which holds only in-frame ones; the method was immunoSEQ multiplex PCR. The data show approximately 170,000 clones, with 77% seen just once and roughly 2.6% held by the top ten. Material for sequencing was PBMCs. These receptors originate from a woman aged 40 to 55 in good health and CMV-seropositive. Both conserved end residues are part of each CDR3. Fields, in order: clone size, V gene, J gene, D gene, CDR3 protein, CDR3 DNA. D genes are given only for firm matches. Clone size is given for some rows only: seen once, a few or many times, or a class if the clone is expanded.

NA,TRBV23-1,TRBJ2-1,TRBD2,CASSQSRRAGGPINEQFF,TGCGCCAGCAGTCAATCTCGGAGAGCGGGGGGGCCGATAAATGAGCAGTTCTTC
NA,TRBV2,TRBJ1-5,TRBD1,CASRDTGGRQPQHF,TGTGCCAGCAGGGATACAGGGGGGCGTCAGCCCCAGCATTTT
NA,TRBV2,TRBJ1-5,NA,CASNWDISNQPQHF,TGTGCCAGCAACTGGGACATTAGCAATCAGCCCCAGCATTTT
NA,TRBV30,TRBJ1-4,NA,CAWRAGEKLFF,TGTGCCTGGAGGGCGGGGGAAAAACTGTTTTTT
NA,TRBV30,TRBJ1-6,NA,CAWGQINSPLHF,TGTGCCTGGGGACAGATAAATTCACCCCTCCACTTT
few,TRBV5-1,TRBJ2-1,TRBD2,CASSAGLATGNEQFF,TGCGCCAGCAGCGCGGGACTAGCGACGGGGAATGAGCAGTTCTTC
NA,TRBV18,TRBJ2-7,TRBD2,CASSSGLAGPIYEQYF,TGTGCCAGCTCATCGGGACTAGCGGGACCAATTTACGAGCAGTACTTC
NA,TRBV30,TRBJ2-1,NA,CAWSDSPPPQFF,TGTGCCTGGAGTGACAGTCCCCCACCGCAGTTCTTC
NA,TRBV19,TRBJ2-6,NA,CASSIGSRASPSGANVLTF,TGTGCCAGTAGTATAGGTTCCCGAGCGTCCCCCTCTGGGGCCAACGTCCTGACTTTC
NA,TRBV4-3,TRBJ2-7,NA,CASSQDFRGTTYEQYF,TGCGCCAGCAGCCAAGATTTTAGGGGGACGACCTACGAGCAGTACTTC
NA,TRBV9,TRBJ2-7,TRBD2,CASSASGTSAEQYF,TGTGCCAGCAGCGCAAGCGGGACTAGCGCGGAGCAGTACTTC
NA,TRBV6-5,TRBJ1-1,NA,CASRRREEGPEAFF,TGTGCCAGCAGGCGTCGGGAGGAGGGACCTGAAGCTTTCTTT
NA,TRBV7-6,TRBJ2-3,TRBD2,CASSLGSSGGRADTQYF,TGTGCCAGCAGCTTAGGGTCCAGCGGGGGACGGGCAGATACGCAGTATTTT
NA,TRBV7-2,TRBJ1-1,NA,CASSLVSPETGTEAFF,TGTGCCAGCAGCTTAGTAAGTCCAGAGACGGGCACTGAAGCTTTCTTT
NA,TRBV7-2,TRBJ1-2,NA,CASSLGVSRGGYTF,TGTGCCAGCAGCTTAGGGGTTTCGAGGGGGGGCTACACCTTC
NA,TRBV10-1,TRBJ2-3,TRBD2,CASSDGTSGTDTQYF,TGCGCCAGCAGTGACGGGACTAGCGGCACAGATACGCAGTATTTT
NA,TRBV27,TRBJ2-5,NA,CASSLWGAEETQYF,TGTGCCAGCAGTTTATGGGGCGCGGAAGAGACCCAGTACTTC